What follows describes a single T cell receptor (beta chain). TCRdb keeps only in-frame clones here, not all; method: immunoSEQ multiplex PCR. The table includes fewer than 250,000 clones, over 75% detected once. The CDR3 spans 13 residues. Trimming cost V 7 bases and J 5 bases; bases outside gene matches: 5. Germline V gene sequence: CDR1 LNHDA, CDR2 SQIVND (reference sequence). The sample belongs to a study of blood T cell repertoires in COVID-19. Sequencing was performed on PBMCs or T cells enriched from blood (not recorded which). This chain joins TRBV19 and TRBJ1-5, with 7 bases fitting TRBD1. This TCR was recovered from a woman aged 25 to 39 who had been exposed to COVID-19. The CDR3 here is CASTGGRHQPQHF. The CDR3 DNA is TGTGCCAGTACAGGGGGGCGTCATCAGCCCCAGCATTTT.